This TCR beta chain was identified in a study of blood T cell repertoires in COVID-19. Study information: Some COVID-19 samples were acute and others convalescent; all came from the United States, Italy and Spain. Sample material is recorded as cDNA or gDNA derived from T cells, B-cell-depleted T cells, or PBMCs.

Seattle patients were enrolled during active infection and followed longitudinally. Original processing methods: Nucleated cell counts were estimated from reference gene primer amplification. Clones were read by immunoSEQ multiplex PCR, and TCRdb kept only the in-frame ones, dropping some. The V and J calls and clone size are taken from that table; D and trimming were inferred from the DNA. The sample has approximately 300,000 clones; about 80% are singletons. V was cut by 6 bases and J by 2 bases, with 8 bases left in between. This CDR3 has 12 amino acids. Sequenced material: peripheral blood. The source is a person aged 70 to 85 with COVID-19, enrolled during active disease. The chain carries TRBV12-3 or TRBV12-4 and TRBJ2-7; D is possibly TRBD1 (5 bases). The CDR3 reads CASRRTTYEQYF. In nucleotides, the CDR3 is TGTGCCAGCAGGCGGACAACCTACGAGCAGTACTTC.